The clone carrying this T cell receptor beta chain has just a few counts. Its antigen is undetermined. PCR was performed using 60 Vbeta and 13 Jbeta primers. TCRdb's copy holds only in-frame clones and misses some; the assay was immunoSEQ multiplex PCR. The sample includes some 140,000 clones, about four fifths of them seen just once. This specimen belongs to a study of cytomegalovirus exposure and HLA in healthy donors. Background on the study: As an earlier analysis found, roughly 180 million T cells yielded over 95 million unique TCR beta sequences. Study conclusions and caveats: A later analysis showed that HLA-associated TCR beta chains had undergone more clonal expansion than equally common others.

The CDR3 consists of 16 residues. Germline CDR1 reads LNHDA; CDR2 reads SQIVND (reference sequence). V was shortened by 6 bases and J by 9 bases, with 21 bases between the two germline ends. The TCR was taken from a man aged 30 to 39 in good health. Material: PBMCs. The V gene is TRBV19, the J gene TRBJ1-6; maybe TRBD1 (5 bases). The CDR3 region has the DNA TGTGCCAGTAGCGCCCGGGGGTGGGATGGTAGTTCACCCCTCCACTTT. Translation gives CASSARGWDGSSPLHF. Full variable domain (outside the CDR3, taken from reference TRBV19 and TRBJ1-6): DGGITQSPKYLFRKEGQNVTLSCEQNLNHDAMYWYRQDPGQGLRLIYYSQIVNDFQKGDIAEGYSVSREKKESFPLTVTSAQKNPTAFYLCASSARGWDGSSPLHFGNGTRLTVT.